This T cell receptor (beta chain) was retrieved from a study of blood T cells in healthy people across ages. CDR3 length: 13 residues. CDR1 and CDR2 from the germline V gene are SQVTM and ANQGSEA. V was pared by 8 bases and J by 3 bases, with 6 bases of the junction left unmatched. There were healthy Caucasian individuals from Russia, aged roughly 6 to 100, serving as donors. This clonotype was seen a handful of times. A second PCR of about 7 to 11 cycles used a sample-barcoded 5' primer and a J-beta primer mix. MiXCR, run by TCRdb on the 5' RACE reads, gives a single entry per CDR3 protein. The sample records about 730,000 distinct CDR3 sequences, roughly two fifths being singletons.

The chain couples TRBV29-1 to TRBJ2-3; the match to TRBD2 covers 9 bases. The sequence was obtained from a woman between 55 and 75 years old in good health. The sample consisted of blood. Here the CDR3 reads CSCRLAGTDTQYF. CDR3 sequence (DNA): TGCAGCTGCCGGCTAGCGGGGACAGATACGCAGTATTTT.